This T cell receptor (beta chain) was identified in a study of molecular identifiers for immune sequencing clone quantification. Listed TCR primers, together with previously described methods, were used for the bulk TCR libraries. Each CDR3 protein gets one entry after TCRdb re-called the PCR reads with MiXCR. The profile shows about 510,000 distinct CDR3 sequences, about 25% of them singletons. J lost 5 bases, V lost 0 bases, and 18 bases had no gene match. The germline CDR1 and CDR2 sequences are SGHAT and FQNNGV. The CDR3 spans 21 residues. For naive CD8 T cells, sorting used the CD8+CD4-CCR7+CD45RA+ phenotype. This clonotype was seen a handful of times. Its antigen is currently unknown. Overall study results and limits: Single-cell amounts of spiked Jurkat TCR RNA were reportedly detectable among roughly 1 million naive cells. More than 99% of effector molecules, versus under 1% of naive-cell molecules, belonged to clones above 20 RNA copies.

The receptor comes from a human donor in good health. Some libraries in this study had Jurkat cell RNA spiked in. The chain combines TRBV11-2 with TRBJ2-3; TRBD2 matches at 12 bases. The sample was naive CD8+ T cells from blood, with Jurkat cell RNA spiked in. Subset here: FACS-sorted CD8+CD4-CCR7+CD45RA+ naive T cells. CDR3: CASSLDTSWLAGGPLQDTQYF. DNA for the CDR3: TGTGCCAGCAGCTTAGATACGTCTTGGCTAGCGGGAGGGCCTCTTCAAGATACGCAGTATTTT.